The next 13 T cell receptor beta chains were all read from a single sample in a study of T cell changes during pregnancy in multiple sclerosis. Profiled with immunoSEQ multiplex PCR; TCRdb holds only in-frame clones, not every one. The sample records around 16,000 clones, 75% to 85% being singletons. Specimen: CD8+ T cells from peripheral blood mononuclear cells, collected after pregnancy. The receptors were sampled from a female donor in good health, enrolled as a control in a pregnancy study.

The V and J genes are TRBV27 and TRBJ1-1; 8 bases align to TRBD1. This CDR3 comprises 14 residues. Germline V gives CDR1 MNHEY, CDR2 SMNVEV (reference sequence). With V trimmed by 2 bases and J by 11 bases, 10 bases remained unmatched. The CDR3: CASSLTEYRGEAFF. CDR3 nucleotide sequence: TGTGCCAGCAGTTTAACGGAATACAGGGGGGAGGCTTTCTTT.

This clone appeared a single time. The chain recombines TRBV27 with TRBJ2-1; 7 positions agree with TRBD1. Losses at the gene ends were 6 bases for V and 0 bases for J; bases not matched to a gene: 2. The CDR3 runs 14 residues. Germline V gene data show CDR1 as MNHEY and CDR2 as SMNVEV (reference sequence). In DNA, the CDR3 is TGTGCCAGCAGCAGGGGGAGCTCCTACAATGAGCAGTTCTTC. Translated: CASSRGSSYNEQFF.

V gene TRBV6-1 combines with J gene TRBJ2-7; 7 positions match TRBD1. The V gene's germline CDR1 is MNHNS and CDR2 SASEGT. Trimming at V came to 1 base and at J to 3 bases, leaving 6 bases not matched to a gene. CDR3 size: 15 residues. DNA of the CDR3: TGTGCCAGCAGTGAAGAGGGGGCGTCGAGCTACGAGCAGTACTTC. It is translated as CASSEEGASSYEQYF.

The chain has TRBV2 and TRBJ2-1; a possible D gene is TRBD2 (6 bases). V gave up 6 bases and J gave up 0 bases, with 9 bases separating them. Germline lookup yields CDR1 SNHLY and CDR2 FYNNEI. The CDR3 is made up of 14 amino acids. CDR3 bases: TGTGCCAGCAGGGAGGGAAGCTCCTACAATGAGCAGTTCTTC. Its protein is CASREGSSYNEQFF.

The chain joins TRBV4-3 to TRBJ2-5; 8 bases agree with TRBD2. J was trimmed by 2 bases and V by 1 base; bases with no gene match: 6. The germline V gene has CDR1 LGHNA and CDR2 YSLEER. The length of the CDR3 is 16 residues. This chain's CDR3 is CASSQGAGGGQETQYF. DNA of the CDR3: TGCGCCAGCAGCCAAGGGGCGGGGGGCGGACAAGAGACCCAGTACTTC.

The rearrangement uses TRBV27 and TRBJ2-3; 9 nucleotides match TRBD1. There are 16 residues in the CDR3. Trimming cost V 3 bases and J 6 bases; bases outside gene matches: 10. The V gene's germline CDR1 is MNHEY and CDR2 SMNVEV (reference sequence). The CDR3 nucleotides are TGTGCCAGCAGTTTCCTGTCGACAGGGGGTTCCGATACGCAGTATTTT. This codes for CASSFLSTGGSDTQYF.

This clone is judged medium-sized. The chain combines TRBV4-3 with TRBJ2-1; 11 nucleotides agree with TRBD2. The V gene end was trimmed by 4 bases and the J gene end by 8 bases; junction bases not matched to a gene: 10. The CDR3 sequence is 16 residues long. The germline gives CDR1 LGHNA, CDR2 YSLEER. The CDR3 sequence is CASSRTGTSGFDEQFF. The CDR3 DNA sequence: TGCGCCAGCAGCCGAACCGGGACTAGCGGTTTCGATGAGCAGTTCTTC.

The chain couples TRBV5-1 to TRBJ1-1; the D gene is possibly TRBD1 (5 bases). V was clipped by 0 bases and J by 5 bases, with 11 bases between them. CDR3 length equals 14 residues. CDR1 and CDR2 (germline): SGHRS, YFSETQ. CDR3: CASSLAQVGTEAFF. The CDR3, as DNA: TGCGCCAGCAGCTTGGCACAGGTTGGGACTGAAGCTTTCTTT.

The CDR3 protein is CASSSLRGQEYYEQYF. Here the CDR3 DNA reads TGTGCCAGCAGCTCCCTCCGCGGACAGGAATACTACGAGCAGTACTTC. This rearrangement joins TRBV7-9 to TRBJ2-7; 7 bases are shared with TRBD1. Germline trimming cut 4 bases from V and 3 bases from J; bases unmatched to any gene: 12. The CDR3 is 16 amino acids. Germline CDR1 and CDR2: SEHNR and FQNEAQ (reference sequence).

This clone was observed a single time. The chain joins TRBV15 to TRBJ2-2; 7 nucleotides match TRBD2. V dropped 0 bases and J dropped 2; count of bases not matched to a gene: 9. Germline CDR1 reads LNHNV; CDR2 reads YYDKDF (reference sequence). CDR3 length: 18 amino acids. Written as DNA, the CDR3 is TGTGCCACCAGCAGAGATTACAGCGGGGCTTTCAACACCGGGGAGCTGTTTTTT. Translation: CATSRDYSGAFNTGELFF.

The chain is built from TRBV6-1 and TRBJ1-4, with 7 bases fitting TRBD1. Germline-derived CDR1 and CDR2 are MNHNS and SASEGT. The CDR3 is 15 residues long. With V trimmed by 3 bases and J by 6 bases, 7 bases remained unmatched. CDR3 coding DNA: TGTGCCAGCAGTGAGCAGACAGGGTCGCATGAAAAACTGTTTTTT. This translates into CASSEQTGSHEKLFF.

J is TRBJ2-7 and V is TRBV27; D is possibly TRBD1 (6 bases). Per the germline V gene, CDR1 is MNHEY and CDR2 is SMNVEV (reference sequence). The CDR3 extends over 12 amino acids. V was shortened by 5 bases and J by 6 bases, with 11 bases between the two germline ends. Written as DNA, the CDR3 is TGTGCCAGCAGTCTACAGGGAATCGAGCAGTACTTC. It yields the protein CASSLQGIEQYF.

The chain uses TRBV11-3 and TRBJ2-3; D unclear. The V and J ends lost 1 base and 4 bases respectively, with 6 bases between them. The germline CDR1 and CDR2 sequences are SGHNT and YENEEA. The CDR3 is 13 amino acids. DNA of the CDR3: TGTGCCAGCAGCTTAGTTCCCTCAGATACGCAGTATTTT. It translates to CASSLVPSDTQYF.